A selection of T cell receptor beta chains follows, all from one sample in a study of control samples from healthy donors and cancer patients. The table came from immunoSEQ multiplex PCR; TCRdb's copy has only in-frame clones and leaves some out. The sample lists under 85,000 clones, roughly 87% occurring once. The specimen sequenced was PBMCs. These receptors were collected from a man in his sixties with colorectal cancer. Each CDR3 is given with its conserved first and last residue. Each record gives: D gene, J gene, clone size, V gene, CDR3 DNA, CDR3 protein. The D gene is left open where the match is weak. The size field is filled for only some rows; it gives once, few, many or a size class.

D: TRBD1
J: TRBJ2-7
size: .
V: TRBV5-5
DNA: TGTGCCAGCAGCCTCGGACAGGGCCTTTCCTACGAGCAGTACTTC
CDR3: CASSLGQGLSYEQYF

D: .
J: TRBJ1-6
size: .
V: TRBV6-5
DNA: TGTGCCGCCGGACCATCACCCCTCCACTTT
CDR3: CAAGPSPLHF

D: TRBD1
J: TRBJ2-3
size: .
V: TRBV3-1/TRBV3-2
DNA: TGTGCCAGCAGACAGGGGCCCGTCACAGATACGCAGTATTTT
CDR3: CASRQGPVTDTQYF

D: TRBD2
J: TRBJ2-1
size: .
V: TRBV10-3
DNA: TGTGCCATCAGCCCCGGGGGCGGGGGGGATTACTACAATGAGCAGTTCTTC
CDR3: CAISPGGGGDYYNEQFF

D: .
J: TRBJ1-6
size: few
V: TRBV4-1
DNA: TGCGCCAGCAGCCCAGCAACGAGTGCCTATAATTCACCCCTCCACTTT
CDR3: CASSPATSAYNSPLHF

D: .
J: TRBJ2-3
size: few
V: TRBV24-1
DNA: TGTGCCACCAGTGATCCGCCCGGGGATACGCAGTATTTT
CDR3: CATSDPPGDTQYF

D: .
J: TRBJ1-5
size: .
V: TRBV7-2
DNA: TGTGCCAGCAGCCCTTTCATGGGTTTCCAGCATTTT
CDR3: CASSPFMGFQHF

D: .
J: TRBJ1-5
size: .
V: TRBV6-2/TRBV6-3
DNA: TGTGCCAGCAGTCCGGGGCTCGGCGGCAATCAGCCCCAGCATTTT
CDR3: CASSPGLGGNQPQHF

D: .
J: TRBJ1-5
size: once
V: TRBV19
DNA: TGTGCCAGTAGTATGATGCAGGGTTCGTCTGGTTGGGGTAATAGCAATCAGCCCCAGCATTTT
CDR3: CASSMMQGSSGWGNSNQPQHF

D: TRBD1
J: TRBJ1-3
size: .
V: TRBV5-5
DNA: TGTGCCAGCAGCTCCACCTCTGCAGGGGGAAGGGTTGGAAACACCATATATTTT
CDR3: CASSSTSAGGRVGNTIYF

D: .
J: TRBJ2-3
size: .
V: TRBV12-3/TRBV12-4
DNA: TGTGCCAGCAGTTACAGGAATACGCAGTATTTT
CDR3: CASSYRNTQYF

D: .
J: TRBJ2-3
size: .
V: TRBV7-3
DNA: TGTGCCAGCAGCCTATATGGGGCAGATACGCAGTATTTT
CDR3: CASSLYGADTQYF

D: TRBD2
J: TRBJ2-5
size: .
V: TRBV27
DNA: TGTGCCAGCGGGGCGCCAGCGGGGGAGACCCAGTACTTC
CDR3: CASGAPAGETQYF

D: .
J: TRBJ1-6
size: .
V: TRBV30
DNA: TGTGCTTGGAGTGTATTCCGGGGGTCCTATAATTCACCCCTCCACTTT
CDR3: CAWSVFRGSYNSPLHF

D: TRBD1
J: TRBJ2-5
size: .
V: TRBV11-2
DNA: TGTGCCAGCAGCAGGGGACAGCTCCAAGAGACCCAGTACTTC
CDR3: CASSRGQLQETQYF

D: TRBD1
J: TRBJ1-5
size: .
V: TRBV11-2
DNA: TGTGCCAGCAGCCGGGGACAGGGGTCCTCCGTTAGCAATCAGCCCCAGCATTTT
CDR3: CASSRGQGSSVSNQPQHF

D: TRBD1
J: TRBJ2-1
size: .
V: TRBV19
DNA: TGTGCCAGTAGTGGACAGGGGGTGACTGAGCAGTTCTTC
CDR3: CASSGQGVTEQFF

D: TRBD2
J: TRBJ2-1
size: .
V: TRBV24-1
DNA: TGTGCCACCAGTGATACCCGATCAGGTAGCGGGGGCCTCTACAATGAGCAGTTCTTC
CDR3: CATSDTRSGSGGLYNEQFF

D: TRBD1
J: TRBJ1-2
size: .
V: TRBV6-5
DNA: TGTGCCAGCAGGCCGGACAGGATATTCTATGGCTACACCTTC
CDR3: CASRPDRIFYGYTF

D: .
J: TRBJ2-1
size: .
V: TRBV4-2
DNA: TGTGCCAGCAGCCAAGATATTACACAGGAGTTATACAATGAGCAGTTCTTC
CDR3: CASSQDITQELYNEQFF

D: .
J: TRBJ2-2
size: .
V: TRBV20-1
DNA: TGCAGTGCTAGTCAGGGCCTAACGAACACCGGGGAGCTGTTTTTT
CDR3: CSASQGLTNTGELFF

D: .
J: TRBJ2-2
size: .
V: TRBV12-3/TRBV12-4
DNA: TGTGCCAGCAGTTTGGAAGGTTTCGGGGAGCTGTTTTTT
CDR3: CASSLEGFGELFF

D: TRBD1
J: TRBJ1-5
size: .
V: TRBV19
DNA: TGTGCCAGTAGTGCGGACAGGGGAAGCAATCAGCCCCAGCATTTT
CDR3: CASSADRGSNQPQHF

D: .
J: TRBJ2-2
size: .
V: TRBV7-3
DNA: TGTGCCAGCAGACAGGGGACTGGCCGCACCGGGGAGCTGTTTTTT
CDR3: CASRQGTGRTGELFF

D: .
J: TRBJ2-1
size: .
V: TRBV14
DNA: TGTGCCAGCAGCCCCCGTCCAGATAACAATGAGCAGTTCTTC
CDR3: CASSPRPDNNEQFF

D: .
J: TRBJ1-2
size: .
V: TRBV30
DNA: TGTGCCTGGAACCTGAGGGGCGCCGGGGGCTACACCTTC
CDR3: CAWNLRGAGGYTF

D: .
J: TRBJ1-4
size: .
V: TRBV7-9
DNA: TGTGCCAGCAGCTACGGAGGAGTGGCGGGAGAAAAACTGTTTTTT
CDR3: CASSYGGVAGEKLFF

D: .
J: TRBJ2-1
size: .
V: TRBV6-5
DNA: TGTGCCAGTAATCGGGGCGCCCAAGACTACAATGAGCAGTTCTTC
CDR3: CASNRGAQDYNEQFF

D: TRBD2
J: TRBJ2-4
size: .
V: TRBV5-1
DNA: TGCGCCAGCAGCTTGGTCGGGGAGGGATATGCCAAAAACATTCAGTACTTC
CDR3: CASSLVGEGYAKNIQYF

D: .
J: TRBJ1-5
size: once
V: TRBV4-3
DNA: TGCGCCAGTCAAGACAGCTTGGGGAGCAATCAGCCCCAGCATTTT
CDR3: CASQDSLGSNQPQHF